These T cell receptor beta chains were read from a single sample in a study of cytomegalovirus exposure and HLA in healthy donors. Sequencing used immunoSEQ multiplex PCR; TCRdb keeps in-frame clones, though not all of them. The sample gives about 54,000 clones, 89% of which show up once; around 8.4% is in the top ten. The sample taken for sequencing was PBMCs. These receptors came from a woman under 30 in good health and CMV-seropositive. The CDR3 runs from the conserved cysteine through the conserved F or W. D genes are given only for firm matches. Not every row has a clone size; where given, it reads once, few, many or a size class.

D: -; V: TRBV5-5; size: -; J: TRBJ2-5; DNA: TGTGCCAGCAGCTTTAGGGGGGAGACCCAGTACTTC; CDR3: CASSFRGETQYF
D: TRBD2; V: TRBV5-1; size: -; J: TRBJ2-3; DNA: TGCGCCAGCAGCTTGGATCCGGGAAAACTAGCGGGGGACGCAGATACGCAGTATTTT; CDR3: CASSLDPGKLAGDADTQYF
D: TRBD2; V: TRBV28; size: -; J: TRBJ2-2; DNA: TGTGCCAGCAGTTTGACTAGCGGGGGGGCGCAGCTGTTTTTT; CDR3: CASSLTSGGAQLFF
D: -; V: TRBV7-9; size: -; J: TRBJ2-7; DNA: TGTGCCAGCAGCTTACAGGGTGATTACGAGCAGTACTTC; CDR3: CASSLQGDYEQYF
D: -; V: TRBV28; size: -; J: TRBJ1-1; DNA: TGTGCCAGCAGTTTTAGTCCAGGGATGGGCACTGAAGCTTTCTTT; CDR3: CASSFSPGMGTEAFF
D: TRBD1; V: TRBV5-1; size: once; J: TRBJ2-7; DNA: TGCGCCAGCAGCTCGAGACAGGGGGGCCACGAGCAGTACTTC; CDR3: CASSSRQGGHEQYF
D: -; V: TRBV6-6; size: -; J: TRBJ1-6; DNA: TGTGCCAGCAGTTACTCGGGCCAGAAGAGAGCACCCCTCCACTTT; CDR3: CASSYSGQKRAPLHF
D: -; V: TRBV5-6; size: -; J: TRBJ2-7; DNA: TGTGCCAGCAGCCCAGCTAGTGGCGAGCAGTACTTC; CDR3: CASSPASGEQYF
D: -; V: TRBV29-1; size: -; J: TRBJ2-2; DNA: TGCAGCGTTGAAGCCCTCCTCGCCGGGGAGCTGTTTTTT; CDR3: CSVEALLAGELFF
D: TRBD1; V: TRBV7-2; size: -; J: TRBJ1-6; DNA: TGTGCCAGCAGCTTAGCGGACAGGTTCGGATCACCCCTCCACTTT; CDR3: CASSLADRFGSPLHF
D: -; V: TRBV19; size: -; J: TRBJ2-3; DNA: TGTGCCAGTAGTATTCCAGGGGATGGCACAGATACGCAGTATTTT; CDR3: CASSIPGDGTDTQYF
D: -; V: TRBV7-8; size: -; J: TRBJ1-5; DNA: TGTGCCAGCAGCTCAGGGAGGTTCGGCGATCAGCCCCAGCATTTT; CDR3: CASSSGRFGDQPQHF
D: -; V: TRBV6-6; size: -; J: TRBJ1-2; DNA: TGTGCCAGCAGTTCCGGACAGTCATCTTTCTATGGCTACACCTTC; CDR3: CASSSGQSSFYGYTF
D: -; V: TRBV5-1; size: -; J: TRBJ2-5; DNA: TGCGCCAGCGCAGAGGGAGGTCAAGAGACCCAGTACTTC; CDR3: CASAEGGQETQYF